The next 32 T cell receptor beta chains were all read from a single sample in a study of T-cell memory formation after mild COVID-19. TCRdb ran MiXCR on the 5' RACE reads and lists one entry per CDR3 protein. This sample has under 550,000 distinct CDR3 sequences, with approximately 19% found just once. Input material: PBMCs or a T cell subset sorted from them (not recorded which). The origin of the receptors is a man in his late teens or twenties who had mild COVID-19 (a few samples of this study predate the infection). Cell type and time point are not known.

This clonotype was counted many times. This rearrangement joins TRBV5-1 to TRBJ2-5; D is possibly TRBD2 (6 bases). Germline lookup yields CDR1 SGHRS and CDR2 YFSETQ. The CDR3 covers 18 residues. V was clipped by 4 bases and J by 1 base, with 23 bases between them. CDR3: CASSLGGTRGTFQETQYF. The CDR3 DNA sequence: TGCGCCAGCAGCCTGGGAGGAACGCGGGGTACGTTCCAAGAGACCCAGTACTTC.

This clonotype was seen a handful of times. V usage is TRBV5-4 and J usage is TRBJ2-7; D remains unclear. This CDR3 spans 13 amino acids. Per the germline V gene, CDR1 is SGHNT and CDR2 is YYREEE (reference sequence). Trimming stripped 4 bases from V and 1 base from J, with 9 bases between. The CDR3 is CASSGALSYEQYF. The CDR3 DNA reads as TGTGCCAGCAGCGGCGCCCTGTCCTACGAGCAGTACTTC.

The V call is TRBV20-1, the J call TRBJ2-3, with D possibly being TRBD1 or TRBD2 (5 bases each). Germline values: CDR1 DFQATT, CDR2 SNEGSKA (reference sequence). Trimming left V 6 bases short and J 2 bases short, with 18 bases between. The length of the CDR3 is 15 residues. This chain's CDR3 is CSAQGTEPYTDTQYF. CDR3 sequence (DNA): TGCAGTGCCCAAGGGACGGAACCATACACAGATACGCAGTATTTT.

In its sample, this clonotype was seen a few times. The gene calls are TRBV27 and TRBJ2-3; TRBD2 agrees at 11 bases. The germline V gene encodes CDR1 MNHEY and CDR2 SMNVEV (reference sequence). Losses at the gene ends were 2 bases for V and 4 bases for J; bases not matched to a gene: 8. The CDR3 sequence is 17 residues long. Written as DNA, the CDR3 is TGTGCCAGCAGTTTAGAGGGGCGTAGCGGGGGGGCAGATACGCAGTATTTT. Amino acids: CASSLEGRSGGADTQYF.

This clonotype was counted a few times. One end of the junction varies from germline; a read error may be responsible. The CDR3 loop is CASSPSGGDNEKLFF. The CDR3 region has the DNA TGTGCCAGCAGCCCCTCGGGGGGGGATAATGAGAAACTGTTTTTT. The chain couples TRBV7-2 to TRBJ1-4; tentatively, D is TRBD1 (5 bases). Germline-derived CDR1 and CDR2 are SGHTA and FQGNSA. The CDR3 is 15 residues long.

This clonotype was detected only a few times. The chain is built from TRBV6-6 and TRBJ2-1, with 8 bases aligning to TRBD2. V trimming: 5 bases; J trimming: 3 bases; junction bases outside the gene matches: 6. The V gene's germline CDR1 is MNHNY and CDR2 SVGAGI (reference sequence). This CDR3 contains 15 residues. The CDR3 region is CASSQSSGDYNEQFF. The CDR3 region has the DNA TGTGCCAGCAGTCAAAGTAGCGGGGACTACAATGAGCAGTTCTTC.

The rearrangement joins TRBV2 to TRBJ1-2; no clear D. The CDR3 runs 11 residues. Between the trimmed V and J ends, which lost 1 base and 8 bases, there was a span of 5 bases. Per the germline V gene, CDR1 is SNHLY and CDR2 is FYNNEI. The CDR3 protein is CASSEGEGYTF. DNA for the CDR3: TGTGCCAGCAGTGAAGGGGAAGGCTACACCTTC.

The V and J genes are TRBV5-1 and TRBJ2-1; D gene unclear. The CDR3 is made up of 14 amino acids. Germline-derived CDR1 and CDR2 are SGHRS and YFSETQ. The ends were cut back, 4 bases at V and 7 bases at J, with 15 bases in the middle. The DNA of the CDR3 is TGCGCCAGCAGCACCTACAGAGTAGGGAATGAGCAGTTCTTC. This sequence encodes CASSTYRVGNEQFF.

This clonotype was found a few times. The V call is TRBV6-2 or TRBV6-3, the J call TRBJ1-5, with D uncertain. Germline lookup yields CDR1 MNHEY and CDR2 SVGEGT. The V end lost 0 bases, the J end lost 1 base, and 13 bases lay between the germline ends. The CDR3 has 17 residues. This CDR3 reads CASSYSGSRKSNQPQHF. CDR3 bases: TGTGCCAGCAGTTACTCGGGGAGTAGAAAGAGCAATCAGCCCCAGCATTTT.

This clonotype was seen a few times. The V and J genes are TRBV7-2 and TRBJ2-1; no clear D gene. With 5 bases removed from V and 6 bases from J, the gap between germline ends came to 11 bases. The CDR3 spans 13 residues. Germline values: CDR1 SGHTA, CDR2 FQGNSA. For the CDR3, the DNA is TGTGCCAGCAGCCCGCACGGATTCAATGAGCAGTTCTTC. It encodes CASSPHGFNEQFF.

The chain joins TRBV5-8 to TRBJ2-3; D possibly matches TRBD1 or TRBD2 (5 bases each). V lost 4 bases and J lost 1, with 13 bases in between. This CDR3 has 15 amino acids. CDR1 and CDR2 from the germline V gene are SGHTS and YDEGEE. CDR3 sequence (DNA): TGTGCCAGCAGCGGACTGGGGCGCGGCACAGATACGCAGTATTTT. Protein sequence: CASSGLGRGTDTQYF.

This clonotype was detected a few times. The chain uses TRBV5-1 and TRBJ2-7; 7 positions agree with TRBD1. V shed 4 bases and J 4 bases; nucleotides not matched to a gene: 11. Germline CDR1 and CDR2: SGHRS and YFSETQ. The CDR3 sequence is 15 residues long. CDR3 nucleotide sequence: TGCGCCAGCAGCCCGAGACAGGGTACAGGGTACGAGCAGTACTTC. This translates into CASSPRQGTGYEQYF.

This clonotype occurred a few times. This chain joins TRBV5-1 and TRBJ1-2; no definite D call. The V gene's germline CDR1 is SGHRS and CDR2 YFSETQ. The V end lost 1 base, the J end lost 4 bases, and 8 bases lay between the germline ends. The CDR3 has 13 amino acids. The CDR3 bases are TGCGCCAGCAGCTTGAGCAGGAGCTATGGCTACACCTTC. Translating gives CASSLSRSYGYTF.

This clonotype came up a few times. This rearrangement joins TRBV11-1 to TRBJ1-6; D gene ambiguous. V was clipped by 2 bases and J by 0 bases, with 5 bases between them. This CDR3 contains 15 residues. The germline V gene encodes CDR1 SGHAT and CDR2 FQDESV (reference sequence). In DNA form, the CDR3 reads TGTGCCAGCAGCTTAACAGACTCCTATAATTCACCCCTCCACTTT. Translation gives CASSLTDSYNSPLHF.

This chain links TRBV24-1 with TRBJ1-5, with D uncertain. V lost 0 bases to trimming and J lost 3 bases, with 20 bases between them. CDR3 length equals 19 residues. Germline V gives CDR1 KGHDR, CDR2 SFDVKD. The CDR3 coding sequence is TGTGCCACCAGTGATTTGCAACAGCGCGATTATAGTTACAATCAGCCCCAGCATTTT. This gives the protein CATSDLQQRDYSYNQPQHF.

The V gene is TRBV29-1, the J gene TRBJ2-5; no firm D call. From germline, CDR1 is SQVTM and CDR2 ANQGSEA. The CDR3 consists of 10 residues. Trimming cost V 6 bases and J 5 bases, with 7 bases left between them. CDR3 sequence: CSVFLETQYF. The CDR3 DNA is TGCAGCGTATTTCTGGAGACCCAGTACTTC.

This clonotype was detected a few times. J is TRBJ2-1 and V is TRBV6-1; D gene unclear. The CDR3 runs 11 residues. CDR1 MNHNS and CDR2 SASEGT come from the germline V gene. Trimming left V 7 bases short and J 7 bases short, with 8 bases between. In nucleotides, the CDR3 is TGTGCCAGCATTCATGGGAATGAGCAGTTCTTC. Its protein product is CASIHGNEQFF.

The rearrangement links TRBV15 to TRBJ2-5; D is uncertain. This CDR3 has 14 residues. CDR1 and CDR2 from the germline V gene are LNHNV and YYDKDF (reference sequence). Trimming pared 0 bases from V and 4 bases from J, leaving 9 bases between. CDR3 DNA: TGTGCCACCAGCAGAGACCTAAGTGGAGAGACCCAGTACTTC. Its translation: CATSRDLSGETQYF.

In its sample, this clonotype was seen a few times. The chain carries TRBV11-2 and TRBJ2-3, with 7 bases aligning to TRBD1. Trimming took 5 bases from V and 4 from J; bases not matched to a gene: 9. CDR3 size: 15 residues. The germline gives CDR1 SGHAT, CDR2 FQNNGV. The DNA for the CDR3 is TGTGCCAGCAGCAAGACAGGGAGTGCGGCAGATACGCAGTATTTT. The encoded protein is CASSKTGSAADTQYF. The whole variable domain, filled in from reference TRBV11-2 and TRBJ2-3, reads EAGVAQSPRYKIIEKRQSVAFWCNPISGHATLYWYQQILGQGPKLLIQFQNNGVVDDSQLPKDRFSAERLKGVDSTLKIQPAKLEDSAVYLCASSKTGSAADTQYFGPGTRLTVL.

This clonotype was counted ten times or more. The chain recombines TRBV9 with TRBJ2-7; 7 bases line up with TRBD1. The length of the CDR3 is 13 residues. The J segment lost 6 bases and the V segment lost 3 bases, leaving 6 bases of the junction unmatched. Germline-derived CDR1 and CDR2 are SGDLS and YYNGEE. CDR3 protein: CASSAEGQREQYF. CDR3 coding DNA: TGTGCCAGCAGCGCAGAGGGACAGCGCGAGCAGTACTTC.

In this sample, this clonotype turned up many times. This sequence joins TRBV11-2 and TRBJ2-2, with unresolved D. The CDR3 has 13 residues. Germline V gene data show CDR1 as SGHAT and CDR2 as FQNNGV. Trimming stripped 2 bases from V and 3 bases from J, with 4 bases between. CDR3 protein: CASSLRHTGELFF. In DNA, the CDR3 is TGTGCCAGCAGCTTAAGGCACACCGGGGAGCTGTTTTTT.

The rearrangement joins TRBV6-1 to TRBJ2-7; D may be TRBD1 (6 bases). CDR3 length equals 13 residues. V was pared by 6 bases and J by 4 bases, with 13 bases between. The germline CDR1 and CDR2 sequences are MNHNS and SASEGT. The CDR3 region is CASRDTGSYEQYV. In nucleotides, the CDR3 is TGTGCCAGCAGGGACACAGGGTCTTACGAGCAGTACGTC.

There are a few counts of this clonotype. The chain uses TRBV7-6 and TRBJ2-2, with TRBD1 matching 8 bases. The CDR3 consists of 15 residues. V trimming: 5 bases; J trimming: 7 bases; junction bases outside the gene matches: 9. Germline loops: CDR1 SGHVS, CDR2 FNYEAQ. The CDR3 loop is CASSQGSGGYGELFF. The CDR3 nucleotides are TGTGCCAGCAGCCAGGGCTCAGGGGGCTACGGGGAGCTGTTTTTT.

The chain joins TRBV7-2 to TRBJ1-2, with no clear D. Trimming took 4 bases from V and 4 from J, leaving 10 bases between them. CDR1 is SGHTA, CDR2 FQGNSA, per germline. The length of the CDR3 is 13 residues. The CDR3 region is CASSSTFGYGYTF. The CDR3 DNA reads as TGTGCCAGCAGCTCGACGTTTGGCTATGGCTACACCTTC.

A few counts support this clonotype. The chain uses TRBV20-1 and TRBJ1-2; 10 bases are a match to TRBD1. Germline lookup yields CDR1 DFQATT and CDR2 SNEGSKA (reference sequence). The junction had 4 bases not matched to a gene; V was cut back by 7 bases and J by 8 bases. This CDR3 is built from 11 residues. The CDR3 DNA sequence: TGCAGTGAGACAGGGGGCCGGGGCTACACCTTC. Encoded protein: CSETGGRGYTF.

This clonotype turned up a few times. V and J are TRBV5-1 and TRBJ1-1; 7 nucleotides align to TRBD1. Germline V lookup: CDR1 SGHRS, CDR2 YFSETQ. Trimming at V came to 4 bases and at J to 5 bases, leaving 8 bases not matched to a gene. The CDR3 runs to 14 residues. DNA of the CDR3: TGCGCCAGCAGCGGAAGAACAGGGGAAACTGAAGCTTTCTTT. It codes for CASSGRTGETEAFF. Full variable domain (outside the CDR3, taken from reference TRBV5-1 and TRBJ1-1): KAGVTQTPRYLIKTRGQQVTLSCSPISGHRSVSWYQQTPGQGLQFLFEYFSETQRNKGNFPGRFSGRQFSNSRSEMNVSTLELGDSALYLCASSGRTGETEAFFGQGTRLTVV.

The chain combines TRBV7-2 with TRBJ1-4; the match to TRBD1 covers 8 bases. The CDR3 totals 14 residues. The germline CDR1 and CDR2 sequences are SGHTA and FQGNSA. The V and J ends lost 5 bases and 8 bases, in that order; junction bases with no gene match: 7. The CDR3 nucleotides read TGTGCCAGCAGCATCCGGACAGGGCGGGAAAAACTGTTTTTT. Translated: CASSIRTGREKLFF.

The V and J genes are TRBV25-1 and TRBJ1-1; 7 bases map to TRBD1. J was trimmed by 5 bases and V by 4 bases; bases with no gene match: 7. The CDR3 consists of 14 residues. CDR1 and CDR2 from the germline V gene are MGHDK and SYGVNS. CDR3 DNA: TGTGCCAGCAGTGTTTCGACAGGGAGGACTGAAGCTTTCTTT. Translation gives CASSVSTGRTEAFF.

This clonotype has more than one count but fewer than ten. J is TRBJ2-3 and V is TRBV20-1; TRBD2 matches 12 bases. CDR3 length equals 15 residues. CDR1 DFQATT and CDR2 SNEGSKA come from the germline V gene (reference sequence). The ends lost 1 base at V and 4 bases at J; junction bases unmatched: 3. The CDR3 sequence is CSARALAGGSDTQYF. The CDR3 region has the DNA TGCAGTGCTAGAGCACTAGCGGGGGGATCAGATACGCAGTATTTT.

The chain has TRBV19 and TRBJ2-3, with TRBD1 as a possible D gene (6 bases). The germline gives CDR1 LNHDA, CDR2 SQIVND (reference sequence). The CDR3 has 13 amino acids. V lost 6 bases and J lost 2, with 9 bases in between. In DNA, the CDR3 is TGTGCCAGTAGCGGACAGCCCACAGATACGCAGTATTTT. Protein product: CASSGQPTDTQYF.

The chain recombines TRBV20-1 with TRBJ2-1; 12 nucleotides match TRBD2. Germline lookup yields CDR1 DFQATT and CDR2 SNEGSKA (reference sequence). The V segment lost 6 bases and the J segment 7 bases; nucleotides outside the gene matches: 1. This CDR3 comprises 12 residues. The DNA of the CDR3 is TGCAGTGCCGGGACTAGCGGGAATGAGCAGTTCTTC. Protein: CSAGTSGNEQFF.

This chain joins TRBV29-1 and TRBJ2-5; D is undetermined. Deletions cut 7 bases from V and 3 bases from J, with 12 bases between. This CDR3 is built from 12 residues. Germline lookup yields CDR1 SQVTM and CDR2 ANQGSEA. CDR3 in amino acids: CSARAFEETQYF. CDR3 sequence (DNA): TGCAGCGCCCGCGCCTTCGAAGAGACCCAGTACTTC.